Below, 19 T cell receptor beta chains from the same sample are listed, as sequenced in a study of T cell repertoires in cytomegalovirus infection. TCRdb redid the calling of the reads with MiXCR, one entry per CDR3 protein. The sample lists hundreds of thousands of distinct CDR3 sequences, 30% to 35% occurring once. Their cognate antigens are unknown. The input for sequencing was cultured CD8+ T cells from PBMCs, taken from culture after CMV antigen stimulation. Every receptor here comes from a human donor in good health (CMV status not recorded). Some clones in this sample may be carry-over from other donors' samples.

This clonotype was seen ten or more times. The chain combines TRBV7-6 with TRBJ2-1, with unresolved D. This CDR3 has 15 amino acids. V dropped 7 bases and J dropped 8 bases, with 21 bases sitting between them. In germline, CDR1 is SGHVS, CDR2 FNYEAQ. DNA for the CDR3: TGTGCCAGCACCCCTACCCTTGAAGAGGTTTATGAGCAGTTCTTC. This gives the protein CASTPTLEEVYEQFF.

This clonotype was detected ten times or more. In nucleotides, the CDR3 is TGTGCCAGCAGTTACCGGGACAGGGGGAGAGAGACCCAGTACTTC. Translated, it gives CASSYRDRGRETQYF. The chain links TRBV12-3 or TRBV12-4 to TRBJ2-5; 11 bases align to TRBD1. The CDR3 contains 15 residues. V dropped 4 bases and J dropped 4; count of bases not matched to a gene: 5.

This sequence joins TRBV4-1 and TRBJ1-6; D gene uncertain. V was clipped by 4 bases and J by 5 bases, with 12 bases between them. Germline values: CDR1 MGHRA, CDR2 YSYEKL. CDR3 length equals 15 residues. The CDR3 coding sequence is TGCGCCAGCAGCCCCGGGGAGGGAGATAATTCACCCCTCCACTTT. It specifies CASSPGEGDNSPLHF.

The V and J genes are TRBV7-9 and TRBJ1-3; tentatively, D is TRBD1 (6 bases). Germline V gene lookup returns CDR1 SEHNR and CDR2 FQNEAQ (reference sequence). With 1 base removed from V and 0 bases from J, the gap between germline ends came to 19 bases. This CDR3 spans 19 amino acids. The CDR3 sequence: CASSLEWGPDRASGNTIYF. DNA for the CDR3: TGTGCCAGCAGCTTAGAATGGGGGCCGGACAGAGCCTCTGGAAACACCATATATTTT.

The rearrangement links TRBV5-6 to TRBJ2-4; the match to TRBD1 covers 8 bases. J gave up 8 bases and V 7 bases, and 11 bases lay outside the gene matches. The CDR3 is made up of 14 amino acids. The germline V gene has CDR1 SGHDT and CDR2 YYEEEE. The CDR3 region has the DNA TGTGCCAGCGAAGACAGGGGTTTGTGGGACATTCAGTACTTC. This sequence encodes CASEDRGLWDIQYF.

The sample holds a few counts of this clonotype. CDR3 coding DNA: TGTGCCAGCAGGTTGGGACAGGACAACAATGAGCAGTTCTTC. Its translation: CASRLGQDNNEQFF. V is TRBV12-3 or TRBV12-4 and J is TRBJ2-1; 8 positions agree with TRBD1. The junction had 6 bases not matched to a gene; V was cut back by 6 bases and J by 5 bases. The CDR3 totals 14 residues.

This clonotype was detected only a few times. The chain carries TRBV6-5 and TRBJ2-1, with TRBD1 matching 12 bases. This CDR3 has 16 amino acids. Germline CDR1 and CDR2: MNHEY and SVGAGI. V trimming: 2 bases; J trimming: 4 bases; junction bases outside the gene matches: 3. The CDR3 here is CASSYGGQGAYNEQFF. CDR3 nucleotide sequence: TGTGCCAGCAGTTACGGGGGACAGGGGGCTTACAATGAGCAGTTCTTC.

This clonotype was detected ten times or more. The V and J genes are TRBV12-3 or TRBV12-4 and TRBJ1-1; 7 bases are a match to TRBD1. Trimming removed 5 bases from V and 1 base from J; junction bases left unmatched: 10. This CDR3 is built from 16 residues. The CDR3: CASSQTGFRSNTEAFF. In nucleotides, the CDR3 is TGTGCCAGCAGTCAGACAGGGTTTCGGTCGAACACTGAAGCTTTCTTT.

The chain is built from TRBV6-2 or TRBV6-3 and TRBJ2-7; 8 positions match TRBD1. CDR1 MNHEY and CDR2 SVGEGT come from the germline V gene. The CDR3 is made up of 15 amino acids. The J segment lost 2 bases and the V segment lost 6 bases, leaving 9 bases of the junction unmatched. For the CDR3, the DNA is TGTGCCAGCAGCCGCCAACCGGGACAGGCCTACGAGCAGTACGTC. It codes for CASSRQPGQAYEQYV.

Only a few counts were recorded for this clonotype. The chain uses TRBV27 and TRBJ1-1; the match to TRBD1 covers 8 bases. V lost 5 bases to trimming and J lost 9 bases; unmatched junction nucleotides: 8. Germline V gene sequence: CDR1 MNHEY, CDR2 SMNVEV (reference sequence). This CDR3 is 13 amino acids long. CDR3 DNA sequence: TGTGCCAGCAGTCAAAACAGGGGGAATCAAGCTTTCTTT. This codes for CASSQNRGNQAFF.

This clonotype was observed a handful of times. This chain links TRBV4-1 with TRBJ2-4; 9 nucleotides align to TRBD1. The V and J ends lost 1 base and 11 bases, in that order; junction bases with no gene match: 6. This CDR3 contains 14 residues. Germline V CDR1 and CDR2: MGHRA, YSYEKL. The CDR3 here is CASSQGDRAGLQYF. The CDR3 nucleotides read TGCGCCAGCAGCCAAGGGGACAGGGCCGGGCTTCAGTACTTC.

The V gene is TRBV4-3, the J gene TRBJ2-2; a weak D match, TRBD2 (7 bases). V lost 0 bases and J lost 2, with 22 bases in between. CDR1 and CDR2 from the germline V gene are LGHNA and YSLEER. This CDR3 contains 20 residues. For the CDR3, the DNA is TGCGCCAGCAGCCAAGAAGGGGGGGTTATGGGGGGAGCAAACACCGGGGAGCTGTTTTTT. It encodes CASSQEGGVMGGANTGELFF.

The chain uses TRBV7-9 and TRBJ2-1; D call uncertain. The CDR3 is 15 residues long. Trimming removed 1 base at V and 5 bases at J, with 12 bases between. Germline V gene sequence: CDR1 SEHNR, CDR2 FQNEAQ (reference sequence). The CDR3 here is CASSLVVRANNEQFF. CDR3 DNA sequence: TGTGCCAGCAGCTTAGTGGTGCGAGCTAACAATGAGCAGTTCTTC.

The CDR3 sequence: CASSFAAGGYHGELFF. CDR3 nucleotide sequence: TGTGCCAGCAGCTTTGCAGCGGGGGGGTATCACGGGGAGCTGTTTTTT. The chain links TRBV5-4 to TRBJ2-2; TRBD2 agrees at 10 bases. J gave up 7 bases and V 2 bases, and 8 bases lay outside the gene matches. Looked up from germline, CDR1 is SGHNT and CDR2 is YYREEE (reference sequence). The CDR3 length is 16 residues.

The chain has TRBV4-1 and TRBJ2-4; D is undetermined. This CDR3 spans 12 amino acids. In germline, CDR1 is MGHRA, CDR2 YSYEKL. V shed 5 bases and J shed 8 bases, with 10 bases lying between them. The DNA of the CDR3 is TGCGCCAGCAGCTGGGGAACGGACATTCAGTACTTC. Residues: CASSWGTDIQYF.

There are a few counts of this clonotype. This sequence joins TRBV7-9 and TRBJ1-2, with D hard to call. V lost 7 bases to trimming and J lost 6 bases, with 18 bases between them. The CDR3 contains 14 residues. The germline V gene encodes CDR1 SEHNR and CDR2 FQNEAQ (reference sequence). The DNA of the CDR3 is TGTGCCAGCACCCAAGAGGGCGACCCACATGGCTACACCTTC. Its translation: CASTQEGDPHGYTF.

The J gene is TRBJ2-7, the V gene TRBV7-6; D possibly matches TRBD1 or TRBD2 (5 bases each). The V gene's germline CDR1 is SGHVS and CDR2 FNYEAQ. The CDR3 loop spans 15 amino acids. Trimming stripped 0 bases from V and 2 bases from J, with 11 bases between. CDR3 DNA: TGTGCCAGCAGCTTAGCCGGGACCTACGCCTACGAGCAGTACTTC. The encoded protein is CASSLAGTYAYEQYF.

The chain uses TRBV4-3 and TRBJ1-1; weak D call: TRBD1 (6 bases). Trimming stripped 5 bases from V and 3 bases from J, with 13 bases between. The CDR3 sequence is 14 residues long. Germline V gene sequence: CDR1 LGHNA, CDR2 YSLEER. The CDR3 region is CASSEGDRYTEAFF. The CDR3 DNA reads TGCGCCAGCAGCGAAGGAGACAGGTACACTGAAGCTTTCTTT.

The table lists this clonotype with many counts. The V call is TRBV7-8, the J call TRBJ2-6; D not resolved. Germline lookup yields CDR1 SGHVS and CDR2 FQNEAQ. The CDR3 spans 19 residues. V shed 3 bases and J shed 0 bases, with 18 bases lying between them. Written as DNA, the CDR3 is TGTGCCAGCAGCTTTAAGGGTCCACCTGAACTCTCTGGGGCCAACGTCCTGACTTTC. Its protein is CASSFKGPPELSGANVLTF.